What follows is one TCR beta chain and its context. Its antigen is unidentified. PCR primers comprised 60 Vbeta and 13 Jbeta primers. Sequenced by immunoSEQ multiplex PCR; TCRdb stores in-frame clones only, minus some. Here the sample spans some 110,000 clones, 60% to 80% being singletons. This sample is drawn from a study of cytomegalovirus exposure and HLA in healthy donors. About the research overall: Of the donors genotyped, several hundred in all, 75% to 90% fell in the Caucasian-associated ancestry cluster. Study findings and constraints: A prior analysis recorded that most TCR beta V segments were productive about 87% or about 30% of the time. Most observed TCR sequences were rare, whereas some public TCRs were detected in many donors. In terms of immune exposure information, only CMV serostatus was available.

The specimen was PBMCs. This receptor was taken from a young man in good health and CMV-seronegative.

CDR3 in DNA: TGTGCCATCAGTGAAGAGACAGGGGGGGATCGGGGAGCTTTCTTT. It yields the protein CAISEETGGDRGAFF. The V gene is TRBV10-3, the J gene TRBJ1-1; 9 bases line up with TRBD1. The CDR3 has 15 amino acids. Germline-derived CDR1 and CDR2 are ENHRY and SYGVKD. The V segment lost 3 bases and the J segment 10 bases; nucleotides outside the gene matches: 12.